The 10 T cell receptor beta chains below were found in one sample sequenced in a study of control samples from healthy donors and cancer patients. The assay was immunoSEQ multiplex PCR, and TCRdb's table has in-frame clones only and misses some. Seen here are 60,000 to 70,000 clones, almost 85% observed once, and the top ten hold approximately 5%. Sequenced: blood. The receptors shown here come from a man aged 40-49 years in good health.

The J gene is TRBJ1-1, the V gene TRBV3-1 (or the pseudogene TRBV3-2); D is unclear. V was shortened by 7 bases and J by 1 base, with 13 bases between the two germline ends. Germline V gene lookup returns CDR1 LGHDT and CDR2 YNNKEL (reference sequence). The CDR3 runs to 14 residues. This CDR3 is CASTPGPGNTEAFF. CDR3 DNA sequence: TGTGCCAGCACCCCCGGACCAGGGAACACTGAAGCTTTCTTT.

This clone was counted a single time. This rearrangement joins TRBV27 to TRBJ2-1, with D possibly being TRBD1 or TRBD2 (7 bases each). The CDR3 has 14 residues. Between the trimmed V and J ends, which lost 5 bases and 9 bases, there was a span of 17 bases. Germline loops: CDR1 MNHEY, CDR2 SMNVEV (reference sequence). DNA for the CDR3: TGTGCCAGCAGTCCCGAGGGGGAGGGGGCTGAGCAGTTCTTC. The encoded protein is CASSPEGEGAEQFF.

The rearrangement uses TRBV9 and TRBJ2-1; 11 bases agree with TRBD2. Germline V CDR1 and CDR2: SGDLS, YYNGEE. This CDR3 is built from 16 residues. Trimming took 5 bases from V and 4 from J; bases not matched to a gene: 8. The CDR3 reads CASRKGLAEGYNEQFF. Here the CDR3 DNA reads TGTGCCAGCAGAAAGGGACTAGCGGAGGGATACAATGAGCAGTTCTTC. The complete variable domain, with remaining parts taken from reference TRBV9 and TRBJ2-1, reads DSGVTQTPKHLITATGQRVTLRCSPRSGDLSVYWYQQSLDQGLQFLIQYYNGEERAKGNILERFSAQQFPDLHSELNLSSLELGDSALYFCASRKGLAEGYNEQFFGPGTRLTVL.

The rearrangement uses TRBV19 and TRBJ1-6; 10 nucleotides line up with TRBD1. J gave up 7 bases and V 2 bases, and 2 bases lay outside the gene matches. Germline lookup yields CDR1 LNHDA and CDR2 SQIVND (reference sequence). This CDR3 region has 15 residues. The CDR3: CASSISDRGNSPLHF. The CDR3 nucleotides are TGTGCCAGTAGTATATCGGACAGGGGGAATTCACCCCTCCACTTT.

J is TRBJ2-7 and V is TRBV27; D is perhaps TRBD1 (6 bases). Germline V gives CDR1 MNHEY, CDR2 SMNVEV (reference sequence). With 4 bases removed from V and 2 bases from J, the gap between germline ends came to 9 bases. This CDR3 has 13 amino acids. CDR3 amino acids: CASSSGTPYEQYF. The CDR3 bases are TGTGCCAGCAGTTCCGGGACACCCTACGAGCAGTACTTC.

This clone was counted once. The rearrangement joins TRBV7-9 to TRBJ2-1; 7 positions agree with TRBD1. Trimming removed 3 bases from V and 1 base from J; junction bases left unmatched: 9. CDR1 and CDR2 from the germline V gene are SEHNR and FQNEAQ (reference sequence). The CDR3 contains 17 residues. The CDR3 loop reads CASSLARTGWSYNEQFF. In DNA, the CDR3 is TGTGCCAGCAGCTTGGCGCGGACAGGCTGGTCCTACAATGAGCAGTTCTTC.

This rearrangement joins TRBV29-1 to TRBJ1-2; 10 nucleotides agree with TRBD1. Trimming cost V 0 bases and J 8 bases; bases outside gene matches: 15. CDR3 length: 17 residues. CDR1 is SQVTM, CDR2 ANQGSEA, per germline. CDR3 region: CSVEEWGQGPETRGYTF. CDR3 bases: TGCAGCGTTGAAGAGTGGGGACAGGGGCCGGAAACTAGAGGCTACACCTTC. Based on the CDR3 plus reference TRBV29-1 and TRBJ1-2, the full variable domain is SAVISQKPSRDICQRGTSLTIQCQVDSQVTMMFWYRQQPGQSLTLIATANQGSEATYESGFVIDKFPISRPNLTFSTLTVSNMSPEDSSIYLCSVEEWGQGPETRGYTFGSGTRLTVV.

The chain joins TRBV3-1 (or the pseudogene TRBV3-2) to TRBJ1-5; 7 nucleotides agree with TRBD1. V trimming: 4 bases; J trimming: 3 bases; junction bases outside the gene matches: 6. The germline V gene encodes CDR1 LGHDT and CDR2 YNNKEL (reference sequence). The CDR3 totals 15 residues. CDR3 region: CASSRSGQYNQPQHF. Here the CDR3 DNA reads TGTGCCAGCAGCCGGTCGGGACAGTACAATCAGCCCCAGCATTTT.

This chain uses TRBV3-1 (or the pseudogene TRBV3-2) with TRBJ2-7, with TRBD2 matching 8 bases. The CDR3 consists of 14 residues. The junction had 4 bases not matched to a gene; V was cut back by 4 bases and J by 2 bases. Germline V gives CDR1 LGHDT, CDR2 YNNKEL (reference sequence). CDR3: CASSLRGGPYEQYF. The CDR3, as DNA: TGTGCCAGCAGCCTCCGGGGGGGGCCCTACGAGCAGTACTTC.

V is TRBV5-1 and J is TRBJ2-7, with TRBD1 matching over 10 bases. With V trimmed by 4 bases and J by 5 bases, 9 bases remained unmatched. The CDR3 spans 15 residues. Germline V gene lookup returns CDR1 SGHRS and CDR2 YFSETQ. The CDR3 region is CASSHGQGVRNEQYF. As DNA, the CDR3 is TGCGCCAGCAGCCACGGACAGGGGGTTAGGAACGAGCAGTACTTC.